This T cell receptor beta chain was recovered during a study of cytomegalovirus exposure and HLA in healthy donors. Of note for this clone: Its antigen is not identified.

General study results and limits: Later work found that TCR association rates differed between HLA loci; DRB1 had the most and HLA-C the fewest. Further analysis was carried out later, and it showed several of the most significant clusters appearing linked to common viral pathogens.

This CDR3 contains 12 residues. The V gene's germline CDR1 is SQVTM and CDR2 ANQGSEA. J was trimmed by 1 base and V by 7 bases; bases with no gene match: 3. Amplification used 60 Vbeta primers and 13 Jbeta primers. The assay was immunoSEQ multiplex PCR, and TCRdb's table has in-frame clones only and misses some. The data contain some 140,000 clones, approximately 61% of them seen just once; the ten biggest clones take up about 1.5%. Specimen: PBMCs. This TCR was recovered from a human donor in good health. The chain links TRBV29-1 to TRBJ2-7, with 8 bases aligning to TRBD2. The CDR3 protein is CSAASGSYEQYF. The CDR3 bases are TGCAGCGCCGCTAGCGGGTCCTACGAGCAGTACTTC.